The 5 T cell receptor beta chains below come from one sample, sequenced in a study of T-cell reconstitution after alpha-beta-depleted transplantation in children. A library of TCRbeta sequences, prepared with unique molecular identifiers, was generated. MiXCR was run by TCRdb on the PCR reads, yielding one entry per CDR3 protein. The table lists about 98,000 distinct CDR3 sequences, roughly 7.1% of them singletons. The sequences come from PBMCs, collected before TCRalphabeta/CD19-depleted stem cell transplant. All receptors derive from a boy between 2 and 10 years old with acute lymphoblastic leukemia, due to receive a stem cell transplant.

The chain recombines TRBV5-4 with TRBJ2-7; TRBD1 aligns across 8 bases. The CDR3 spans 15 residues. The V gene's germline CDR1 is SGHNT and CDR2 YYREEE (reference sequence). The ends lost 3 bases at V and 6 bases at J; junction bases unmatched: 11. For the CDR3, the DNA is TGTGCCAGCAGCTGGGCCTGGACAGGGAACGGCGAGCAGTACTTC. It codes for CASSWAWTGNGEQYF.

This clonotype was picked up many times. In DNA form, the CDR3 reads TGCAGTGCCCTGGCGGGACAGGGGTCCACCGGGGAGCTGTTTTTT. Translating gives CSALAGQGSTGELFF. The rearrangement joins TRBV20-1 to TRBJ2-2; 10 bases are shared with TRBD1. Germline V gene data show CDR1 as DFQATT and CDR2 as SNEGSKA (reference sequence). CDR3 length equals 15 residues. Losses at the gene ends were 6 bases for V and 4 bases for J; bases not matched to a gene: 8.

In this sample, this clonotype turned up many times. J is TRBJ2-1 and V is TRBV12-3 or TRBV12-4; TRBD1 matches at 8 bases. The V segment lost 7 bases and the J segment 1 base; nucleotides outside the gene matches: 6. The length of the CDR3 is 15 residues. This CDR3 reads CASTEQGGSYNEQFF. In DNA form, the CDR3 reads TGTGCCAGCACTGAACAGGGGGGTTCCTACAATGAGCAGTTCTTC.

This chain joins TRBV5-1 and TRBJ2-3, with a possible D match to TRBD1 (5 bases). The length of the CDR3 is 16 residues. CDR1 is SGHRS, CDR2 YFSETQ, per germline. Trimming pared 0 bases from V and 0 bases from J, leaving 11 bases between. This CDR3 is CASSLVFRTSTDTQYF. In DNA form, the CDR3 reads TGCGCCAGCAGCTTGGTTTTCCGGACAAGCACAGATACGCAGTATTTT.

This clonotype was found many times. The chain joins TRBV20-1 to TRBJ2-7, with 7 bases lining up with TRBD1. The CDR3 loop spans 14 amino acids. CDR1 and CDR2 (germline): DFQATT, SNEGSKA (reference sequence). V lost 0 bases and J lost 3; bases outside the gene matches: 5. CDR3 coding DNA: TGCAGTGCTAGAGATGTTCGGGACAGCTACGAGCAGTACTTC. Translation gives CSARDVRDSYEQYF.